This TCR beta chain was sequenced for a study of shared clonotypes between healthy human individuals. With respect to this clone: Its antigen is still unknown.

Genomic DNA of each subset was evenly split across several immunoSEQ plates. Profiling relied on immunoSEQ multiplex PCR, and the TCRdb table lists in-frame clones only, not all of them. The repertoire has about 330,000 clones, 74% of them found once; the top ten carry around a tenth. Findings and limits, study-wide: Among non-shared clonotypes, generation probabilities were lower than among those shared by all four donors. Of the naive CD4 clonotypes, around 4.8% were shared across a few donors.

This CDR3 region has 16 residues. V was clipped by 0 bases and J by 3 bases; unmatched bases: 8. Germline V CDR1 and CDR2: SGHTA, FQGTGA. V and J are TRBV7-3 and TRBJ2-7, with 7 nucleotides matching TRBD2. The receptor was isolated from a man aged 30 to 45 in good health. The sequenced material came from memory CD4+ T cells sorted from blood. The subset was: CD45RA-negative fraction. The CDR3 nucleotides are TGTGCCAGCAGCTTAACGGGAGGGGCGCAGATCTACGAGCAGTACTTC. As protein: CASSLTGGAQIYEQYF.